This TCR beta chain appears in the sequencing data of a study of blood T cell repertoires in COVID-19. Study-wide context: COVID-19 samples, acute and convalescent, were from the United States, Italy and Spain.

Sequenced by immunoSEQ multiplex PCR; TCRdb stores in-frame clones only, minus some. The repertoire holds 45,000 to 65,000 clones, with 80% to 90% as singletons. Trimming left V 0 bases short and J 5 bases short, with 13 bases between. This CDR3 has 15 residues. The V gene's germline CDR1 is MGHRA and CDR2 YSYEKL. Sequenced sample: peripheral blood. This clonotype was obtained from a man aged 50-59 years with active COVID-19. V usage is TRBV4-1 and J usage is TRBJ1-2; D gene unclear. This chain's CDR3 is CASSQDPLRVYGYTF. The DNA of the CDR3 is TGCGCCAGCAGCCAAGATCCCCTCCGGGTTTATGGCTACACCTTC.